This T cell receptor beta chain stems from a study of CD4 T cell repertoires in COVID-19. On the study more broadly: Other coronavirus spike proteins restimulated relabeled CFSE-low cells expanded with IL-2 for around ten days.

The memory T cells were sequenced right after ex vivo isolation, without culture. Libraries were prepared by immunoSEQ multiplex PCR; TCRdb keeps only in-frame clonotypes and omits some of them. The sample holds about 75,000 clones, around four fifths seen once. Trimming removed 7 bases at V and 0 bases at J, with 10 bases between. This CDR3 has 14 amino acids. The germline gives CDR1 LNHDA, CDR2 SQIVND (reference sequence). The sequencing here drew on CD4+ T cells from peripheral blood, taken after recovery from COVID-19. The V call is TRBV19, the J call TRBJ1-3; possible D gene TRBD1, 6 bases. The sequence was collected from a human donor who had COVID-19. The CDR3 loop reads CASMGAGSGNTIYF. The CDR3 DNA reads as TGTGCCAGTATGGGGGCAGGCTCTGGAAACACCATATATTTT.